The 12 T cell receptor beta chains presented below share a single source sample, sequenced in a study of early T cells in non-severe SARS-CoV-2 infection. Via MiXCR, TCRdb re-called the 5' RACE reads, giving one row per CDR3 protein. In the table there are 25,000 to 35,000 distinct CDR3 sequences, around 5.3% of which are singletons. Sequencing input: whole blood. The receptors originated from an adult who was a healthcare worker with PCR-confirmed SARS-CoV-2 infection or an uninfected control (not recorded which).

This clonotype was detected many times. This chain joins TRBV12-3 or TRBV12-4 and TRBJ2-2; D might be TRBD1 (6 bases). Trimming pared 3 bases from V and 4 bases from J, leaving 9 bases between. The CDR3 consists of 14 residues. The CDR3 DNA sequence: TGTGCCAGCAGTTTTAGAGGGGGCACCGGGGAGCTGTTTTTT. Protein: CASSFRGGTGELFF.

Ten or more counts support this clonotype. The chain joins TRBV7-9 to TRBJ1-2, with no clear D. This CDR3 spans 15 amino acids. CDR1 SEHNR and CDR2 FQNEAQ come from the germline V gene (reference sequence). V gave up 2 bases and J gave up 0 bases, with 10 bases separating them. CDR3 loop: CASSLSGSPNYGYTF. CDR3 nucleotide sequence: TGTGCCAGCAGCTTATCGGGCAGCCCTAACTATGGCTACACCTTC. Complete variable domain (other parts from reference TRBV7-9 and TRBJ1-2): DTGVSQNPRHKITKRGQNVTFRCDPISEHNRLYWYRQTLGQGPEFLTYFQNEAQLEKSRLLSDRFSAERPKGSFSTLEIQRTEQGDSAMYLCASSLSGSPNYGYTFGSGTRLTVV.

In this sample, this clonotype turned up a few times. The CDR3 is CASNQHYGYTF. For the CDR3, the DNA is TGTGCCAGCAATCAACACTATGGCTACACCTTC. The rearrangement joins TRBV12-3 or TRBV12-4 to TRBJ1-2; the D is unclear. The CDR3 is 11 residues long. V shed 7 bases and J shed 3 bases, with 6 bases lying between them.

This clonotype was picked up a small number of times. The chain links TRBV28 to TRBJ2-5; D not resolved. The CDR3 covers 12 residues. Germline V gene data show CDR1 as MDHEN and CDR2 as SYDVKM. V lost 2 bases to trimming and J lost 3 bases, with 4 bases between them. CDR3 in DNA: TGTGCCAGCAGTTTACCGGAAGAGACCCAGTACTTC. Its translation: CASSLPEETQYF.

The gene calls are TRBV30 and TRBJ1-1; a weak D match, TRBD1 (5 bases). Per the germline V gene, CDR1 is GTSNPN and CDR2 is SVGIG (reference sequence). The CDR3 is made up of 14 amino acids. With 0 bases removed from V and 5 bases from J, the gap between germline ends came to 13 bases. CDR3 in DNA: TGTGCCTGGAGTGTGTGGGGGGAGGATACTGAAGCTTTCTTT. Its translation: CAWSVWGEDTEAFF.

This clonotype was observed many times. The chain is built from TRBV2 and TRBJ2-7, with 9 bases aligning to TRBD2. Germline V gene data show CDR1 as SNHLY and CDR2 as FYNNEI. The V gene end was trimmed by 9 bases and the J gene end by 3 bases; junction bases not matched to a gene: 9. The CDR3 spans 14 residues. CDR3 in DNA: TGTGCCAGTACCGGGACTAGCACTATCTACGAGCAGTACTTC. It codes for CASTGTSTIYEQYF. Using reference TRBV2 and TRBJ2-7 for the parts outside the CDR3, the full variable domain is EPEVTQTPSHQVTQMGQEVILRCVPISNHLYFYWYRQILGQKVEFLVSFYNNEISEKSEIFDDQFSVERPDGSNFTLKIRSTKLEDSAMYFCASTGTSTIYEQYFGPGTRLTVT.

This clonotype was counted ten times or more. The chain links TRBV5-1 to TRBJ2-3; perhaps D is TRBD1 or TRBD2 (5 bases each). CDR3 size: 14 residues. Germline V gene sequence: CDR1 SGHRS, CDR2 YFSETQ. With 5 bases removed from V and 4 bases from J, the gap between germline ends came to 14 bases. The CDR3 here is CASSWGPEADTQYF. DNA for the CDR3: TGCGCCAGCAGTTGGGGACCGGAGGCAGATACGCAGTATTTT. Using reference TRBV5-1 and TRBJ2-3 for the parts outside the CDR3, the full variable domain is KAGVTQTPRYLIKTRGQQVTLSCSPISGHRSVSWYQQTPGQGLQFLFEYFSETQRNKGNFPGRFSGRQFSNSRSEMNVSTLELGDSALYLCASSWGPEADTQYFGPGTRLTVL.

This clonotype has only a few counts. This chain joins TRBV29-1 and TRBJ1-5, with a weak D call TRBD1 (5 bases). V was cut by 6 bases and J by 7 bases, with 16 bases left in between. The germline CDR1 and CDR2 sequences are SQVTM and ANQGSEA. There are 13 residues in the CDR3. The CDR3 protein is CSVTGTPGQPQHF. DNA of the CDR3: TGCAGCGTCACCGGGACCCCGGGGCAGCCCCAGCATTTT.

This clonotype has a count of ten or more. This chain joins TRBV12-3 or TRBV12-4 and TRBJ2-1; no definite D call. CDR3 length: 14 residues. Trimming cost V 6 bases and J 0 bases, with 9 bases left between them. CDR3 sequence (DNA): TGTGCCAGCAGCCTCTCGAGCTCCTACAATGAGCAGTTCTTC. Protein product: CASSLSSSYNEQFF.

This clonotype was found many times. The rearrangement links TRBV29-1 to TRBJ2-1; TRBD2 agrees at 13 bases. CDR1 is SQVTM, CDR2 ANQGSEA, per germline. The CDR3 extends over 15 amino acids. V lost 1 base, J lost 8 bases, and 5 bases stayed unmatched. CDR3 residues: CSVEGTSGSSYEQFF. The CDR3 coding sequence is TGCAGCGTTGAAGGGACTAGCGGGAGTAGCTATGAGCAGTTCTTC.

This clonotype showed up many times. This rearrangement joins TRBV19 to TRBJ1-3, with D uncertain. Germline V gene sequence: CDR1 LNHDA, CDR2 SQIVND (reference sequence). The CDR3 extends over 18 amino acids. V shed 6 bases and J shed 0 bases, with 21 bases lying between them. The CDR3 here is CASSQRPGPSLSGNTIYF. In DNA, the CDR3 is TGTGCCAGTAGCCAGAGGCCGGGCCCCTCTCTCTCTGGAAACACCATATATTTT.

This clonotype was observed a handful of times. V and J are TRBV4-2 and TRBJ2-5, with 9 bases fitting TRBD2. Unmatched junction bases numbered 8, after V lost 4 bases and J lost 5 bases. Germline V gene lookup returns CDR1 LGHNA and CDR2 YNFKEQ. The CDR3 runs to 15 residues. CDR3 protein: CASSPAGGLRETQYF. The CDR3 coding sequence is TGTGCCAGCAGCCCAGCGGGGGGCCTCCGGGAGACCCAGTACTTC.